This entry concerns a single TCR beta chain. Its target is not known. This record comes from a study of T cell repertoires in cytomegalovirus infection. In the study overall: It can be stated that public TCR beta signatures indicated CMV infection as well as a matching HLA type. General study points: CMV-specific TCR beta clonotypes restricted by HLA-C were the ones dominating the ex vivo response. The study identified carriers of CMV plus the relevant HLA from cumulative public TCR beta family frequency.

TCRdb re-called the reads with MiXCR, one entry per CDR3 protein. The data contain around 490,000 distinct CDR3 sequences, around 27% of them singletons. The sequenced material came from PBMCs. The TCR originated in a human donor in good health (CMV status not recorded). Some clones in this sample may be carry-over from other donors' samples.

The DNA for the CDR3 is TGCGCCAGCAGCCGGGACCCTAATGAGCAGTTCTTC. Its protein product is CASSRDPNEQFF. This chain links TRBV4-1 with TRBJ2-1, with D tentatively TRBD1 or TRBD2 (5 bases each). Trimming removed 4 bases from V and 7 bases from J, with 8 bases in between. The CDR3 covers 12 residues. In germline, CDR1 is MGHRA, CDR2 YSYEKL.